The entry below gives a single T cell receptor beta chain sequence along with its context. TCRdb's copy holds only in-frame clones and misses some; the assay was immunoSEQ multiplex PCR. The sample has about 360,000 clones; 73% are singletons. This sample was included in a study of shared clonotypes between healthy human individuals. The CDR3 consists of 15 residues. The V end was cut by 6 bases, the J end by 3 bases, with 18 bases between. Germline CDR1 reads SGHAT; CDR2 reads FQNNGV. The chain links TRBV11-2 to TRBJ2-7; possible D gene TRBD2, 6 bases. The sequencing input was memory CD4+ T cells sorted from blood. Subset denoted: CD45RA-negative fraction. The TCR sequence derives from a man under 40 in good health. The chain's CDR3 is CASSPAGLRGYEQYF. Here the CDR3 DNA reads TGTGCCAGCAGTCCCGCGGGACTCCGAGGCTACGAGCAGTACTTC.